These T cell receptor beta chains were read from a single sample in a study of CD8 T cells in Susac syndrome. Each CDR3 protein is one row after TCRdb ran MiXCR on the immunoSEQ multiplex PCR reads. The sample lists some 130,000 distinct CDR3 sequences, approximately 94% occurring once. The sequenced sample consisted of CD4+ T cells from PBMCs. These receptors all come from a human donor with multiple sclerosis. CDR3s include the opening cysteine and the closing phenylalanine or tryptophan. D genes are given only for firm matches. The listing skips clone size in some rows; elsewhere it reads once, few, many or a size class.

>-|-|TRBJ1-2|TRBV3-1
CASSQTTYGYTF
TGTGCCAGCAGCCAAACTACGTATGGCTACACCTTC
>-|once|TRBJ2-1|TRBV6-2/TRBV6-3
CASSSLDNEQFF
TGTGCCAGCAGTTCCTTGGACAATGAGCAGTTCTTC
>TRBD1|-|TRBJ2-7|TRBV19
CASQQDRGYEQYF
TGTGCCAGTCAACAGGACAGGGGCTACGAGCAGTACTTC
>-|-|TRBJ2-7|TRBV7-2
CASSPSVSYEQYF
TGTGCCAGCAGCCCCAGCGTATCCTACGAGCAGTACTTC
>-|-|TRBJ1-2|TRBV3-1
CASSQAGTYGYTF
TGTGCCAGCAGCCAAGCCGGGACCTATGGCTACACCTTC
>TRBD2|-|TRBJ2-1|TRBV24-1
CATSEGTSGAYNEQFF
TGTGCCACCAGTGAGGGGACTAGCGGGGCATACAATGAGCAGTTCTTC
>TRBD2|-|TRBJ2-3|TRBV6-5
CASSYPGGRTDTQYF
TGTGCCAGCAGTTATCCGGGGGGGAGGACAGATACGCAGTATTTT
>-|-|TRBJ2-3|TRBV27
CASAWGFSTDTQYF
TGTGCCAGTGCTTGGGGTTTTAGCACAGATACGCAGTATTTT
>-|-|TRBJ1-2|TRBV12-3/TRBV12-4
CASTLYGAWIYTF
TGTGCCAGCACTCTTTATGGGGCTTGGATCTACACCTTC
>-|few|TRBJ1-2|TRBV6-1
CASAERGTNYGYTF
TGTGCCAGCGCTGAACGGGGAACTAACTATGGCTACACCTTC
>TRBD2|-|TRBJ2-1|TRBV10-2
CASSDGTSGNNEQFF
TGCGCCAGCAGTGACGGGACTAGCGGGAACAATGAGCAGTTCTTC
>-|-|TRBJ2-7|TRBV20-1
CSARDAAGPTYEQYF
TGCAGTGCTAGAGATGCGGCGGGGCCAACCTACGAGCAGTACTTC
>TRBD2|-|TRBJ2-1|TRBV25-1
CASSESGLAGKNEQFF
TGTGCCAGCAGTGAATCCGGACTAGCGGGAAAGAATGAGCAGTTCTTC
>TRBD1|-|TRBJ1-1|TRBV5-6
CASSFRDRGLSAFF
TGTGCCAGCAGCTTCCGGGACAGGGGGCTGTCAGCTTTCTTT
>-|-|TRBJ1-1|TRBV5-1
CASSSDEQGNTEAFF
TGCGCCAGCAGCTCCGATGAACAGGGGAACACTGAAGCTTTCTTT
>-|-|TRBJ1-2|TRBV19
CATHSPPNYGYTF
TGTGCCACCCACTCTCCTCCTAACTATGGCTACACCTTC
>-|-|TRBJ1-1|TRBV30
CAWSGWINTEAFF
TGTGCCTGGAGTGGATGGATCAACACTGAAGCTTTCTTT
>TRBD1|-|TRBJ2-1|TRBV24-1
CATAGQGASNEQFF
TGTGCCACTGCCGGACAGGGGGCATCCAATGAGCAGTTCTTC
>TRBD1|-|TRBJ2-2|TRBV6-2/TRBV6-3
CASRRQGLPWELFF
TGTGCCAGCAGGAGACAGGGTCTTCCGTGGGAGCTGTTTTTT
>TRBD2|few|TRBJ2-5|TRBV7-2
CASSFGLAGQETQYF
TGTGCCAGCAGCTTTGGACTAGCGGGCCAAGAGACCCAGTACTTC
>-|-|TRBJ2-1|TRBV27
CASSLSGVDNEQFF
TGTGCCAGCAGTTTATCTGGGGTGGACAATGAGCAGTTCTTC
>-|-|TRBJ1-5|TRBV7-8
CASSGGPNQPQHF
TGTGCCAGCAGCGGAGGGCCGAATCAGCCCCAGCATTTT
>TRBD2|-|TRBJ2-2|TRBV7-9
CASSLIAGGELFF
TGTGCCAGCAGCCTTATAGCGGGCGGGGAGCTGTTTTTT
>-|-|TRBJ2-7|TRBV29-1
CSVEGQTGPYEQYF
TGCAGCGTTGAAGGTCAGACTGGCCCCTACGAGCAGTACTTC
>-|-|TRBJ2-3|TRBV9
CASKSSGTDTQYF
TGTGCCAGCAAGAGTAGCGGCACAGATACGCAGTATTTT
>-|-|TRBJ2-3|TRBV2
CASSARDTQYF
TGTGCCAGCAGCGCCCGGGATACGCAGTATTTT
>-|-|TRBJ2-7|TRBV7-9
CASSLADSYEQYF
TGTGCCAGCAGCTTAGCGGACAGCTACGAGCAGTACTTC
>-|-|TRBJ2-7|TRBV20-1
CSARGGPYEQYF
TGCAGTGCGCGCGGCGGACCCTACGAGCAGTACTTC
>-|-|TRBJ1-2|TRBV4-2
CASSQEQGLGGYTF
TGTGCCAGCAGCCAAGAGCAGGGGCTGGGGGGCTACACCTTC